The 19 T cell receptor beta chains listed next were all sequenced from one sample in a study of blood T cell repertoires in COVID-19. Method: immunoSEQ multiplex PCR; TCRdb's copy keeps in-frame clones and lacks some. The table includes roughly 27,000 clones, approximately 90% detected once. The sequenced sample consisted of peripheral blood. Receptor source: a human donor in a cohort sampled during active COVID-19.

This sequence joins TRBV7-6 and TRBJ2-1; TRBD2 aligns across 13 bases. The CDR3 length is 17 residues. The V gene end was trimmed by 5 bases and the J gene end by 0 bases; junction bases not matched to a gene: 4. Germline V CDR1 and CDR2: SGHVS, FNYEAQ. The CDR3 reads CASSPGLAGSSYNEQFF. The CDR3 coding sequence is TGTGCCAGCAGCCCGGGACTAGCGGGGAGCTCCTACAATGAGCAGTTCTTC.

J is TRBJ1-6 and V is TRBV4-1; the match to TRBD1 covers 7 bases. Germline trimming cut 1 base from V and 11 bases from J; bases unmatched to any gene: 8. Germline assignment: CDR1 MGHRA and CDR2 YSYEKL. CDR3 size: 15 residues. CDR3 residues: CASSQGSRGRTPLHF. The CDR3 nucleotides are TGCGCCAGCAGCCAAGGTTCAAGGGGGCGCACACCCCTCCACTTT.

V and J are TRBV3-1 (or the pseudogene TRBV3-2) and TRBJ2-2; D unresolved. The CDR3 runs 14 residues. The germline CDR1 and CDR2 sequences are LGHDT and YNNKEL (reference sequence). Trimming stripped 3 bases from V and 1 base from J, with 6 bases between. Here the CDR3 reads CASSQRKNTGELFF. CDR3 DNA sequence: TGTGCCAGCAGCCAGCGAAAGAACACCGGGGAGCTGTTTTTT.

This clone turned up a few times. J is TRBJ2-7 and V is TRBV5-6; the D gene is possibly TRBD2 (6 bases). V lost 4 bases and J 2 bases, leaving 16 bases between the germline ends. The CDR3 runs 15 residues. The germline CDR1 and CDR2 sequences are SGHDT and YYEEEE. Here the CDR3 reads CASSHQGLPPYEQYF. The DNA of the CDR3 is TGTGCCAGCAGCCATCAGGGACTTCCCCCCTACGAGCAGTACTTC.

V gene TRBV28 combines with J gene TRBJ2-7; 11 nucleotides align to TRBD1. Germline V gene lookup returns CDR1 MDHEN and CDR2 SYDVKM. The CDR3 is 17 amino acids. Losses at the gene ends were 4 bases for V and 0 bases for J; bases not matched to a gene: 8. CDR3 residues: CASSSPGQGGSSYEQYF. The CDR3 nucleotides read TGTGCCAGCAGTTCCCCGGGACAGGGGGGGAGCTCCTACGAGCAGTACTTC.

The chain recombines TRBV3-1 (or the pseudogene TRBV3-2) with TRBJ2-4; 11 bases are a match to TRBD1. The CDR3 covers 21 residues. The germline V gene has CDR1 LGHDT and CDR2 YNNKEL (reference sequence). V lost 0 bases, J lost 0 bases, and 13 bases stayed unmatched. The CDR3 coding sequence is TGTGCCAGCAGCCAAGAAGGGGCGAGGACAGGGGGCCCTATAGCCAAAAACATTCAGTACTTC. Its translation is CASSQEGARTGGPIAKNIQYF.

The genes are TRBV6-1 and TRBJ2-2; D perhaps matches TRBD1 (5 bases). The CDR3 has 14 amino acids. Trimming cost V 3 bases and J 5 bases, with 10 bases left between them. Germline V gives CDR1 MNHNS, CDR2 SASEGT. The CDR3: CASSDQGWTGELFF. In DNA form, the CDR3 reads TGTGCCAGCAGTGACCAGGGTTGGACCGGGGAGCTGTTTTTT.

J is TRBJ2-3 and V is TRBV5-4, with 7 bases aligning to TRBD2. Trimming took 4 bases from V and 2 from J; bases not matched to a gene: 4. The length of the CDR3 is 14 residues. Germline V lookup: CDR1 SGHNT, CDR2 YYREEE (reference sequence). The CDR3 here is CASSTGGTTDTQYF. The CDR3 DNA reads TGTGCCAGCAGCACCGGGGGGACCACAGATACGCAGTATTTT.

This clone was observed a handful of times. This chain links TRBV5-1 with TRBJ2-2; TRBD1 might be the D (6 bases). Germline V gene lookup returns CDR1 SGHRS and CDR2 YFSETQ. The CDR3 spans 17 residues. With 1 base removed from V and 7 bases from J, the gap between germline ends came to 20 bases. The CDR3 here is CASSLRIKGDVSGELFF. The CDR3 nucleotides read TGCGCCAGCAGCTTGAGGATAAAGGGGGACGTAAGCGGGGAGCTGTTTTTT.

This rearrangement joins TRBV11-2 to TRBJ2-7; no clear D gene. The germline gives CDR1 SGHAT, CDR2 FQNNGV. Trimming shortened V by 5 bases and J by 5 bases, and 10 bases separated the two germline ends. This CDR3 has 12 residues. The CDR3 sequence is CASSPLSNEQYF. The CDR3 nucleotides read TGTGCCAGCAGCCCCCTCTCTAACGAGCAGTACTTC. Full variable domain (rest looked up from reference TRBV11-2 and TRBJ2-7): EAGVAQSPRYKIIEKRQSVAFWCNPISGHATLYWYQQILGQGPKLLIQFQNNGVVDDSQLPKDRFSAERLKGVDSTLKIQPAKLEDSAVYLCASSPLSNEQYFGPGTRLTVT.

The chain has TRBV19 and TRBJ2-4, with D possibly matching TRBD2 (5 bases). V shed 8 bases and J shed 7 bases, with 15 bases lying between them. The CDR3 is 13 residues long. CDR1 is LNHDA, CDR2 SQIVND, per germline (reference sequence). The CDR3 region has the DNA TGTGCCAGTGCTCCGACGGGGTGGAACATTCAGTACTTC. Protein sequence: CASAPTGWNIQYF.

The J gene is TRBJ2-5, the V gene TRBV7-9; 12 bases match TRBD1. Germline values: CDR1 SEHNR, CDR2 FQNEAQ (reference sequence). CDR3 size: 19 residues. V trimming: 5 bases; J trimming: 2 bases; junction bases outside the gene matches: 15. The CDR3 coding sequence is TGTGCCAGCAGCGCAAGAACCGGGACAGGGGGCCTTACGCAAGAGACCCAGTACTTC. Its protein is CASSARTGTGGLTQETQYF. Combining the CDR3 with reference TRBV7-9 and TRBJ2-5 gives the whole variable domain DTGVSQNPRHKITKRGQNVTFRCDPISEHNRLYWYRQTLGQGPEFLTYFQNEAQLEKSRLLSDRFSAERPKGSFSTLEIQRTEQGDSAMYLCASSARTGTGGLTQETQYFGPGTRLLVL.

The genes are TRBV19 and TRBJ1-1, with D possibly TRBD1 on 5 matching bases. Trimming left V 0 bases short and J 4 bases short, with 12 bases between. CDR3 length: 15 residues. Germline CDR1 LNHDA, CDR2 SQIVND (reference sequence). CDR3 residues: CASSIDPGPGTEAFF. The CDR3 region has the DNA TGTGCCAGTAGTATAGATCCAGGGCCGGGCACTGAAGCTTTCTTT. The variable domain in full, with the rest retrieved from reference TRBV19 and TRBJ1-1, is DGGITQSPKYLFRKEGQNVTLSCEQNLNHDAMYWYRQDPGQGLRLIYYSQIVNDFQKGDIAEGYSVSREKKESFPLTVTSAQKNPTAFYLCASSIDPGPGTEAFFGQGTRLTVV.

The CDR3 loop reads CASSSLPGDTQYF. In nucleotides, the CDR3 is TGTGCCAGCAGTTCCTTACCGGGAGATACGCAGTATTTT. The V call is TRBV6-5, the J call TRBJ2-3; D gene unclear. This CDR3 contains 13 residues. Germline CDR1 reads MNHEY; CDR2 reads SVGAGI. V dropped 4 bases and J dropped 5 bases, with 10 bases sitting between them.

J is TRBJ1-3 and V is TRBV2; TRBD1 matches at 7 bases. Trimming cost V 2 bases and J 0 bases; bases outside gene matches: 7. This CDR3 has 17 residues. Germline CDR1 SNHLY, CDR2 FYNNEI. The CDR3 here is CASSEWDSTSSGNTIYF. As DNA, the CDR3 is TGTGCCAGCAGTGAATGGGACAGTACCTCCTCTGGAAACACCATATATTTT.

This chain connects TRBV29-1 to TRBJ1-1; 7 bases are a match to TRBD1. Germline assignment: CDR1 SQVTM and CDR2 ANQGSEA. V was pared by 7 bases and J by 0 bases, with 2 bases of the junction left unmatched. CDR3 length equals 12 residues. The CDR3 region has the DNA TGCAGCGCGGGACAGATGAACACTGAAGCTTTCTTT. This codes for CSAGQMNTEAFF.

V gene TRBV2 combines with J gene TRBJ1-1, with D uncertain. V gave up 2 bases and J gave up 3 bases, with 7 bases separating them. CDR1 is SNHLY, CDR2 FYNNEI, per germline. This CDR3 contains 13 residues. CDR3 protein: CASSEPVDTEAFF. The CDR3 DNA reads TGTGCCAGCAGTGAACCCGTTGACACTGAAGCTTTCTTT.

The chain combines TRBV5-1 with TRBJ1-4, with 8 positions matching TRBD1. The V and J ends lost 0 bases and 3 bases, in that order; junction bases with no gene match: 4. Germline loops: CDR1 SGHRS, CDR2 YFSETQ. The CDR3 runs to 16 residues. The CDR3 nucleotides read TGCGCCAGCAGCTTGGGACAGGGGCTTCCTAATGAAAAACTGTTTTTT. Translating gives CASSLGQGLPNEKLFF.

The chain combines TRBV24-1 with TRBJ2-2; D is ambiguous. The CDR3 runs to 14 residues. Germline V gene lookup returns CDR1 KGHDR and CDR2 SFDVKD. V was cut by 8 bases and J by 1 base, with 10 bases left in between. The CDR3 loop is CATTVGVNTGELFF. As DNA, the CDR3 is TGTGCCACCACAGTGGGCGTGAACACCGGGGAGCTGTTTTTT.